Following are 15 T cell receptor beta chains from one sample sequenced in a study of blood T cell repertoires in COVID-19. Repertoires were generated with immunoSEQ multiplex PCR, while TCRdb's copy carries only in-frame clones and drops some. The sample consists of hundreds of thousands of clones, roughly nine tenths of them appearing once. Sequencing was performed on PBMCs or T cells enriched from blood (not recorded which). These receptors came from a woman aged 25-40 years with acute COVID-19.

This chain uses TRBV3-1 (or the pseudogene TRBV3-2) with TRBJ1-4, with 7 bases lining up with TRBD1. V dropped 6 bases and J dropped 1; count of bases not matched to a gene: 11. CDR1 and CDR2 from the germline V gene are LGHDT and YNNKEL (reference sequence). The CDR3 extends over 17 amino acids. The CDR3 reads CASSQRQGGKTNEKLFF. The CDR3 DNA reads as TGTGCCAGCAGTCAACGACAGGGTGGCAAAACTAATGAAAAACTGTTTTTT.

The DNA for the CDR3 is TGTGCCAGCAGCTTAGCCCAACTTATGAACACCGGGGAGCTGTTTTTT. Translated: CASSLAQLMNTGELFF. The chain uses TRBV7-2 and TRBJ2-2; D not certain. Between the trimmed V and J ends, which lost 0 bases and 1 base, there was a span of 9 bases. CDR3 length equals 16 residues. The V gene's germline CDR1 is SGHTA and CDR2 FQGNSA.

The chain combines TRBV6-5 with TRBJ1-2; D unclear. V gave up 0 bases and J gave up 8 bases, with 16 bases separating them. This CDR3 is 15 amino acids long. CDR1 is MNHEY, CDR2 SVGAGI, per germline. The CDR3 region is CASSYSIPAGKGYTF. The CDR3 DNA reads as TGTGCCAGCAGTTACTCGATTCCGGCGGGGAAGGGCTACACCTTC.

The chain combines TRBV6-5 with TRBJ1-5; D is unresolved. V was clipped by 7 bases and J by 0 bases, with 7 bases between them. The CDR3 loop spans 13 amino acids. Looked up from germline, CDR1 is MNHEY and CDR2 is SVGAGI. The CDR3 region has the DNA TGTGCCAGCATACTGGTTAGCAATCAGCCCCAGCATTTT. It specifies CASILVSNQPQHF.

CDR3 amino acids: CASSLAQSNYGYTF. As DNA, the CDR3 is TGTGCCAGCAGCCTCGCACAGTCTAACTATGGCTACACCTTC. The chain joins TRBV7-9 to TRBJ1-2; D is ambiguous. The CDR3 extends over 14 amino acids. V shed 5 bases and J shed 0 bases, with 10 bases lying between them. Germline CDR1 reads SEHNR; CDR2 reads FQNEAQ (reference sequence). Supplemented by reference TRBV7-9 and TRBJ1-2, the full variable domain reads DTGVSQNPRHKITKRGQNVTFRCDPISEHNRLYWYRQTLGQGPEFLTYFQNEAQLEKSRLLSDRFSAERPKGSFSTLEIQRTEQGDSAMYLCASSLAQSNYGYTFGSGTRLTVV.

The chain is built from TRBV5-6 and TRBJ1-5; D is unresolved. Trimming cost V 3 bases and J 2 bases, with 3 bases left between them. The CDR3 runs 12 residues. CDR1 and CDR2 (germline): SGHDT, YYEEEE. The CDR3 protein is CASSSGNQPQHF. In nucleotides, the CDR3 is TGTGCCAGCAGCTCGGGCAATCAGCCCCAGCATTTT.

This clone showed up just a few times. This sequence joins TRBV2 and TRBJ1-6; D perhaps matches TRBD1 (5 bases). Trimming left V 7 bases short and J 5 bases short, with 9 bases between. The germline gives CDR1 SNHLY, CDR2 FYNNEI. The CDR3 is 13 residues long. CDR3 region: CASKRQNNSPLHF. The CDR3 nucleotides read TGTGCCAGCAAGCGACAGAATAATTCACCCCTCCACTTT.

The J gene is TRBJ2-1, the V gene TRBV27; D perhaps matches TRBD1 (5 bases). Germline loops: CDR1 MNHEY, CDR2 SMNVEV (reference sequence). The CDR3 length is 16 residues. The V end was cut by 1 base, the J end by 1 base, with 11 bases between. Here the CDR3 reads CASSLWPGWSYNEQFF. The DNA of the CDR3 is TGTGCCAGCAGTTTATGGCCAGGGTGGTCCTACAATGAGCAGTTCTTC.

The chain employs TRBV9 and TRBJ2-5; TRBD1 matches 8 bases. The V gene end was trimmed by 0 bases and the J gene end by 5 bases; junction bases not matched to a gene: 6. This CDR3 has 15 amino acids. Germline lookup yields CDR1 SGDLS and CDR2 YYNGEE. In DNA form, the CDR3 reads TGTGCCAGCAGCGTAGTCTCAGGGGGCATCGAGACCCAGTACTTC. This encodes CASSVVSGGIETQYF.

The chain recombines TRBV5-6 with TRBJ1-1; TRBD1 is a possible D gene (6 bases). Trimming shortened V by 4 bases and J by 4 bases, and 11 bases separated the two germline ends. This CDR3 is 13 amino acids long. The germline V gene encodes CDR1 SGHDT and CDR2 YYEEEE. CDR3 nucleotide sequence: TGTGCCAGCAGCGAGGACAGTACCACTGAAGCTTTCTTT. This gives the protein CASSEDSTTEAFF.

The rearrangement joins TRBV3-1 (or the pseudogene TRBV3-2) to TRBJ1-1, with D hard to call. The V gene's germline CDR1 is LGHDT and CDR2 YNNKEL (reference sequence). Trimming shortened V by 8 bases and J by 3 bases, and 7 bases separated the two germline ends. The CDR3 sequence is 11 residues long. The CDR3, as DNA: TGTGCCAGCGCCCGGGACACTGAAGCTTTCTTT. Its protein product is CASARDTEAFF.

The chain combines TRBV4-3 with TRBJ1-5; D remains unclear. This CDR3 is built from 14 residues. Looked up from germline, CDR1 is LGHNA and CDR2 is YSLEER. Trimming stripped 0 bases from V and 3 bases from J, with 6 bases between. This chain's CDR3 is CASSQDLLNQPQHF. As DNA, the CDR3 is TGCGCCAGCAGCCAAGATCTACTCAATCAGCCCCAGCATTTT.

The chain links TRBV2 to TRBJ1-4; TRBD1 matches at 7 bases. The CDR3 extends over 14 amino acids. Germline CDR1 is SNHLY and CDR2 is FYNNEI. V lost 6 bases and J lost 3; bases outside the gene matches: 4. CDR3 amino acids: CASRGGIANEKLFF. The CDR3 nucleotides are TGTGCCAGCAGAGGGGGCATCGCTAATGAAAAACTGTTTTTT.

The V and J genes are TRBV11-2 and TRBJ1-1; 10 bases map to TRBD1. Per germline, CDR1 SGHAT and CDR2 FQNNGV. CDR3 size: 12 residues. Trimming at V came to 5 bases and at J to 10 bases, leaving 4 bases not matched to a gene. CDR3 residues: CASSHDRGRAFF. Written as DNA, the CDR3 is TGTGCCAGCAGCCACGACAGGGGGCGAGCTTTCTTT.

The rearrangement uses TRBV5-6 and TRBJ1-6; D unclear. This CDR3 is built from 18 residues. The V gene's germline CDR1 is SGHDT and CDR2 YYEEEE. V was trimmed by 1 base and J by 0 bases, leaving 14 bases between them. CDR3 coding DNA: TGTGCCAGCAGCTTGTGGCGGGGAGGCAGCTCCTATAATTCACCCCTCCACTTT. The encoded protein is CASSLWRGGSSYNSPLHF.